Listed below are T cell receptor beta chains from one sample, sequenced in a study. TCRdb re-analysed the RT-PCR reads in MiXCR, keeping a single row per CDR3 protein. The sample gives about 700,000 distinct CDR3 sequences, 13% to 15% of which show up once; about 3.9% is in the top ten. The source material was memory CD4+ T cells from blood. The receptors were gathered from a female donor in good health, serving as a healthy control. Both conserved end residues are part of each CDR3. A D gene is named only where the DNA matches it firmly. A row's size may be missing; if present it is once, few, many or a size class.

size: many; V: TRBV20-1; D: NA; J: TRBJ2-1; DNA: TGCAGTGCTATAAGAACCTACAATGAGCAGTTCTTC; CDR3: CSAIRTYNEQFF
size: NA; V: TRBV3-1; D: NA; J: TRBJ2-7; DNA: TGTGCCAGCAGCCAAGAAGGTATTAGGGACGAGCAGTACTTC; CDR3: CASSQEGIRDEQYF
size: few; V: TRBV9; D: NA; J: TRBJ2-1; DNA: TGTGCCAGCAGCGTAGTGGAAGGAAATGAGCAGTTCTTC; CDR3: CASSVVEGNEQFF
size: few; V: TRBV15; D: NA; J: TRBJ2-1; DNA: TGTGCCACCAGTAGGGAACTAGCCACCTACAATGAGCAGTTCTTC; CDR3: CATSRELATYNEQFF
size: NA; V: TRBV5-1; D: NA; J: TRBJ2-3; DNA: TGCGCCAGCAGCTTGGAGGGCAGATCTAGCACAGATACGCAGTATTTT; CDR3: CASSLEGRSSTDTQYF
size: few; V: TRBV10-3; D: NA; J: TRBJ1-3; DNA: TGTGCCACCGGACAGAGCTCTGGAAACACCATATATTTT; CDR3: CATGQSSGNTIYF
size: many; V: TRBV12-3/TRBV12-4; D: NA; J: TRBJ1-1; DNA: TGTGCCAGCAGTTTAAACGGGGAGGTGGGTGCTTTCTTT; CDR3: CASSLNGEVGAFF
size: many; V: TRBV20-1; D: NA; J: TRBJ2-7; DNA: TGCAGTGCTCCGACCGGGACTTCATCCTACGAGCAGTACTTC; CDR3: CSAPTGTSSYEQYF
size: few; V: TRBV20-1; D: TRBD1; J: TRBJ2-7; DNA: TGCAGTGCTAGAGATCCTGGGACAGCTACCTACGAGCAGTACTTC; CDR3: CSARDPGTATYEQYF
size: NA; V: TRBV7-8; D: TRBD2; J: TRBJ2-1; DNA: TGTGCCAGCAGCCGTCTAGCGGGAGGAGGGGATGAGCAGTTCTTC; CDR3: CASSRLAGGGDEQFF
size: many; V: TRBV20-1; D: NA; J: TRBJ2-7; DNA: TGCAGTGGACAAGAGGGTCAGGGCGGGAAAAGTAACTTC; CDR3: CSGQEGQGGKSNF
size: few; V: TRBV9; D: NA; J: TRBJ2-1; DNA: TGTGCCAGCAGCGTAGCGAGTTTTAACAATGAGCAGTTCTTC; CDR3: CASSVASFNNEQFF
size: few; V: TRBV20-1; D: NA; J: TRBJ2-1; DNA: TGCAGTGTTACCGGGACTCACATGGAGCAGTTCTTC; CDR3: CSVTGTHMEQFF
size: few; V: TRBV28; D: TRBD1; J: TRBJ1-1; DNA: TGTGCCAGCAGTTTAAACAGGGGACTTGAAGCTTTCTTT; CDR3: CASSLNRGLEAFF
size: many; V: TRBV11-2; D: NA; J: TRBJ1-1; DNA: TGTGCCAGCAGCTTAGAGCAGGGATACACTGAAGCTTTCTTT; CDR3: CASSLEQGYTEAFF
size: many; V: TRBV15; D: NA; J: TRBJ2-3; DNA: TGTGCCACCAGCATGTGGGGAGGACAGGACACAGATACGCAGTATTTT; CDR3: CATSMWGGQDTDTQYF
size: NA; V: TRBV6-2/TRBV6-3; D: NA; J: TRBJ1-4; DNA: TGTGCCAGCAGTCGTCCAACAACAACTAATGAAAAACTGTTTTTT; CDR3: CASSRPTTTNEKLFF
size: few; V: TRBV5-1; D: NA; J: TRBJ1-5; DNA: TGCGCCAGCAGCTCAGGGGAAAATCAGCCCCAGCATTTT; CDR3: CASSSGENQPQHF
size: NA; V: TRBV7-2; D: NA; J: TRBJ2-5; DNA: TGTGCCAGCAGCTTAGAGAACAACATCAGGGGCAGAGAGACCCAGTACTTC; CDR3: CASSLENNIRGRETQYF
size: few; V: TRBV11-2; D: TRBD2; J: TRBJ2-1; DNA: TGTGCCAGCAGTTTAAGCAGGTCGCTGCGGGAGGAGTCGTCCTACAATGAGCAGTTCTTC; CDR3: CASSLSRSLREESSYNEQFF
size: NA; V: TRBV20-1; D: NA; J: TRBJ2-1; DNA: TGCAGTGCTAAATTTTATGAGCAGTTCTTC; CDR3: CSAKFYEQFF
size: NA; V: TRBV5-4; D: NA; J: TRBJ1-1; DNA: TGTGCCAGCAGCCCACCCGTCACAGGGAGGCCGGGGAACACTGAAGCTTTCTTT; CDR3: CASSPPVTGRPGNTEAFF
size: few; V: TRBV7-8; D: TRBD2; J: TRBJ2-1; DNA: TGTGCCAGCAGCCCTGGGACTACGATTTACAATGAGCAGTTCTTC; CDR3: CASSPGTTIYNEQFF
size: NA; V: TRBV14; D: TRBD2; J: TRBJ2-7; DNA: TGTGCCAGCAGCCTAGGACTCGGGAGGGGCTACGAGCAGTACTTC; CDR3: CASSLGLGRGYEQYF
size: many; V: TRBV5-5; D: NA; J: TRBJ2-5; DNA: TGTGCCAGCAGCTTGGTTCATGGAGAGACCCAGTACTTC; CDR3: CASSLVHGETQYF
size: many; V: TRBV20-1; D: NA; J: TRBJ1-5; DNA: TGCAGTGCTAGTAGGGGGGCAAGCAATCAGCCCCAGCATTTT; CDR3: CSASRGASNQPQHF
size: few; V: TRBV5-1; D: TRBD1; J: TRBJ2-7; DNA: TGCGCCAGCAGCTTGACCGCCCGACAGGGGGCAAGCACCTACGAGCAGTACTTC; CDR3: CASSLTARQGASTYEQYF
size: few; V: TRBV5-5; D: NA; J: TRBJ2-3; DNA: TGTGCCAGCAGCGTACCCACAGGGAGCACAGATACGCAGTATTTT; CDR3: CASSVPTGSTDTQYF
size: NA; V: TRBV9; D: TRBD2; J: TRBJ2-3; DNA: TGTGCCAGCAGCCTCTCAGAGGTACTAGCGGGAGGGCCTAGGGATACGCAGTATTTT; CDR3: CASSLSEVLAGGPRDTQYF
size: few; V: TRBV12-3/TRBV12-4; D: NA; J: TRBJ1-5; DNA: TGTGCCAGCAGTTTAAGGGTCCATCAGCCCCAGCATTTT; CDR3: CASSLRVHQPQHF
size: few; V: TRBV7-9; D: TRBD1; J: TRBJ1-1; DNA: TGTGCCAGCAGCCTAGGGACAGGGCCTGAAGCTTTCTTT; CDR3: CASSLGTGPEAFF
size: many; V: TRBV10-3; D: NA; J: TRBJ2-7; DNA: TGTGCCATCAGCCCGGACGGGGCGTACGGGCAGTACTTC; CDR3: CAISPDGAYGQYF
size: many; V: TRBV6-6; D: TRBD1; J: TRBJ2-7; DNA: TGTGCCAGCAGTCAGACAGGGGGTGAGCAGTACTTC; CDR3: CASSQTGGEQYF
size: many; V: TRBV7-2; D: NA; J: TRBJ2-5; DNA: TGTGCCAGCAGCCGACAGACACAAGAGACCCAGTACTTC; CDR3: CASSRQTQETQYF
size: NA; V: TRBV6-5; D: TRBD1; J: TRBJ2-3; DNA: TGTGCCAGCAGGAGGACAGGGGTCACAGATACGCAGTATTTT; CDR3: CASRRTGVTDTQYF
size: many; V: TRBV6-5; D: NA; J: TRBJ1-5; DNA: TGTGCCAGCACCGCTACCGGGGGCGCCAATCAGCCCCAGCATTTT; CDR3: CASTATGGANQPQHF
size: few; V: TRBV5-4; D: NA; J: TRBJ2-1; DNA: TGTGCCAGCAGCCCCTCCCCTACGACGGAGCAGTTCTTC; CDR3: CASSPSPTTEQFF
size: many; V: TRBV7-8; D: NA; J: TRBJ2-1; DNA: TGTGCCAGCATCGGACCTCCAGCCTACAATGAGCAGTTCTTC; CDR3: CASIGPPAYNEQFF
size: NA; V: TRBV5-1; D: NA; J: TRBJ2-5; DNA: TGCGCCAGCAGCTCGGATGGTAACGGGCGGGGGACCCAGTACTTC; CDR3: CASSSDGNGRGTQYF
size: many; V: TRBV9; D: NA; J: TRBJ2-3; DNA: TGTGCCAGCAAGCCAGCCAGGGACACAGATACGCAGTATTTT; CDR3: CASKPARDTDTQYF